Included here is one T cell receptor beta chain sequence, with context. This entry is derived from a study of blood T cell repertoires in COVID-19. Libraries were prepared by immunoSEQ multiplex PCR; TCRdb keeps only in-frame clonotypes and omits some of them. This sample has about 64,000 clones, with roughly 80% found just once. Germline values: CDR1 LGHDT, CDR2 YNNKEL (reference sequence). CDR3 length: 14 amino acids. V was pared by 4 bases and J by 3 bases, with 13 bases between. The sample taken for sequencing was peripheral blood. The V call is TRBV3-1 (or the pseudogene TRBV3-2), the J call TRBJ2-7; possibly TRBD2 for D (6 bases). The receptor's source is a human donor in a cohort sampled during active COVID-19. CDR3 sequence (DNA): TGTGCCAGCAGCCGACCTAGCGACGGCTACGAGCAGTACTTC. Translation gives CASSRPSDGYEQYF.